This TCR beta chain was captured in a study of Ad26.COV2.S vaccination and SARS-CoV-2 variants. The repertoire was sequenced with immunoSEQ multiplex PCR; TCRdb's copy has only in-frame clones and lacks some. Among about 350,000 clones listed, about 89% were seen once. Germline loops: CDR1 MNHEY, CDR2 SVGEGT. V trimming: 5 bases; J trimming: 2 bases; junction bases outside the gene matches: 12. There are 16 residues in the CDR3. Sample treatment: some 20 received Ad26.COV2.S at low or high dose, single or two shots; roughly five received placebo; per-sample allocation not given. Material that was analyzed had been drawn on day 63 after the first vaccine or placebo injection. An adult of 18-55 years in Boston served as donor. Vaccination employed an Ad26 vector expressing the Wuhan-strain SARS-CoV-2 spike.

V gene TRBV6-2 or TRBV6-3 combines with J gene TRBJ2-7; 7 bases are shared with TRBD2. The sample in question was peripheral blood, obtained in a trial of Ad26.COV2.S vaccine versus placebo. The origin of this receptor is a person between 18 and 65 years old who received the Ad26.COV2.S COVID-19 vaccine or a placebo. The CDR3 nucleotides read TGTGCCAGCAGTCTTCACCCGGCTAGCGGTGCCTACGAGCAGTACTTC. Encoded protein: CASSLHPASGAYEQYF.